The present T cell receptor (beta chain) was sequenced within a study of T cell responses to AZD1222 COVID-19 vaccine. General study points: It should be noted that donors were predominantly white British and more often female, and clonal diversity was possibly underestimated. It was only a handful of AZD1222 recipients who were seropositive at baseline. Rises in breadth and depth of Spike-specific TCRs came after two AZD1222 doses. Across spike, vaccine-associated CD4 TCRs were found, dominant at 160-218 and 743-854.

To note about this clone: The antigen is undetermined.

This CDR3 region has 14 residues. After removal of 2 bases from V and 10 bases from J, the junction contained 8 bases not matched to a gene. Germline V gene lookup returns CDR1 MDHEN and CDR2 SYDVKM. Method: immunoSEQ multiplex PCR; TCRdb's copy keeps in-frame clones and lacks some. The data show about 66,000 clones, 65% to 80% seen once. The material sequenced was peripheral blood, taken 28 days after the second AZD1222 dose. The chain is built from TRBV28 and TRBJ1-1; 9 nucleotides line up with TRBD1. The clonotype comes from an adult who received the AZD1222 COVID-19 vaccine. The CDR3 here is CASSLTGTGRGAFF. Here the CDR3 DNA reads TGTGCCAGCAGTTTAACCGGGACAGGGAGGGGAGCTTTCTTT. The full variable domain, its missing parts supplied by reference TRBV28 and TRBJ1-1, is DVKVTQSSRYLVKRTGEKVFLECVQDMDHENMFWYRQDPGLGLRLIYFSYDVKMKEKGDIPEGYSVSREKKERFSLILESASTNQTSMYLCASSLTGTGRGAFFGQGTRLTVV.